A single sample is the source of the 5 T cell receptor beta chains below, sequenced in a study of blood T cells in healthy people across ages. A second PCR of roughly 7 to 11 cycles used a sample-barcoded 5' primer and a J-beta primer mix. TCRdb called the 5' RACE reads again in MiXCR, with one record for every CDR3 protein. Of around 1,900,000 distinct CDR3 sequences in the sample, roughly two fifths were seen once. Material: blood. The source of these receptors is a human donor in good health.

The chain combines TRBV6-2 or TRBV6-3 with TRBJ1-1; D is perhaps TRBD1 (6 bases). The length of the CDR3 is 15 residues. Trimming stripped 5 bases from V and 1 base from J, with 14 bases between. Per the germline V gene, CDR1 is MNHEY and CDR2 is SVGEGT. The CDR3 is CASSPRTEPNTEAFF. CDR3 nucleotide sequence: TGTGCCAGCAGTCCCAGGACAGAACCGAACACTGAAGCTTTCTTT.

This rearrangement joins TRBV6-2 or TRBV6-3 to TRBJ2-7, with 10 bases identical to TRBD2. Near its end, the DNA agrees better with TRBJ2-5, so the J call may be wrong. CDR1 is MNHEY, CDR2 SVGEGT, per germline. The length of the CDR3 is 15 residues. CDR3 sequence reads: CASLRTSGAKETQYF. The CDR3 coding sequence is TGTGCCAGCTTACGGACTAGCGGAGCCAAGGAGACCCAGTACTTC.

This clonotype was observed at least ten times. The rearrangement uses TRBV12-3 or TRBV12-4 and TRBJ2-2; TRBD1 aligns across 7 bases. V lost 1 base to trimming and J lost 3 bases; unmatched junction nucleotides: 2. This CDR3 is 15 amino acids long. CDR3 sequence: CASSLVGGDTGELFF. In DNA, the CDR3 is TGTGCCAGCAGTTTAGTAGGGGGCGACACCGGGGAGCTGTTTTTT.

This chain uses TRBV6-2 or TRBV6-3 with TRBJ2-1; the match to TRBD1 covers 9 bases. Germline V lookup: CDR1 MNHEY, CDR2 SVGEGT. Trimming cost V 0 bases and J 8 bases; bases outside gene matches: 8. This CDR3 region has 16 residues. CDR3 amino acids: CASSYSEQGARDEQFF. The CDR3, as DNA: TGTGCCAGCAGTTACTCGGAACAGGGGGCTCGGGATGAGCAGTTCTTC.

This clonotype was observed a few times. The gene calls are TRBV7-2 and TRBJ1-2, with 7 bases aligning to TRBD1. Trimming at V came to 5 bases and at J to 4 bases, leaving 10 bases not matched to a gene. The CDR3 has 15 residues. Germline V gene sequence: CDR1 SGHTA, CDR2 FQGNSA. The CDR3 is CASSKRQGQGYGYTF. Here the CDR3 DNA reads TGTGCCAGCAGCAAACGACAGGGTCAGGGCTATGGCTACACCTTC.